This T cell receptor beta chain derives from a study of T-cell memory formation after mild COVID-19. V trimming: 6 bases; J trimming: 0 bases; junction bases outside the gene matches: 14. CDR3 size: 17 residues. The germline CDR1 and CDR2 sequences are DFQATT and SNEGSKA (reference sequence). Study observations and caveats: That cross-reactive memory joined was suggested by some responding clones appearing in pre-infection memory.

MiXCR was run by TCRdb on the 5' RACE reads, yielding one entry per CDR3 protein. This sample has roughly 410,000 distinct CDR3 sequences, with more than 20% found just once. This clonotype was observed a few times. Its antigen remains unknown. This TCR was recovered from an adult woman who had mild COVID-19 (a few samples of this study predate the infection). Cell type and time point are not known. The chain links TRBV20-1 to TRBJ1-1; 9 nucleotides align to TRBD1. The sequencing input was PBMCs or a T cell subset sorted from them (not recorded which). The CDR3 DNA follows: TGCAGTGCGAACCACAGGGGGCCACTTCCTATGAACACTGAAGCTTTCTTT. Its translation is CSANHRGPLPMNTEAFF.